This TCR beta chain was sequenced during a study of early T cells in non-severe SARS-CoV-2 infection. Study-wide context: The chains were unpaired, and the sequenced material was bulk RNA from unsorted whole blood.

V dropped 5 bases and J dropped 7 bases, with 12 bases sitting between them. This CDR3 spans 14 amino acids. Germline CDR1 is SEHNR and CDR2 is FQNEAQ (reference sequence). As part of library construction, unique molecular identifiers were attached to individual cDNA molecules. TCRdb reanalysed the 5' RACE reads using MiXCR and keeps one entry per CDR3 protein. This table holds tens of thousands of distinct CDR3 sequences, around 12% found once. About this clonotype itself: No antigen is known for it.

Study-wide results and limits: Matches to VDJdb favored anti-spike CD8 responses and missed private and CD4 specificities.

This specimen consisted of whole blood, obtained at baseline. This chain joins TRBV7-9 and TRBJ1-6; D call uncertain. The clonotype comes from an adult who was a healthcare worker with PCR-confirmed SARS-CoV-2 infection or an uninfected control (not recorded which). CDR3 in amino acids: CASSPIAKNSPLHF. The CDR3 nucleotides read TGTGCCAGCAGCCCAATCGCGAAAAATTCACCCCTCCACTTT.